These T cell receptor beta chains were read from a single sample in a study of blood T cell repertoires in COVID-19. The method was immunoSEQ multiplex PCR; TCRdb's version includes in-frame clones alone and lacks a portion of them. The sample records a few hundred thousand clones, more than 80% being singletons. Sequenced input: peripheral blood. The receptor set was obtained from a woman in her forties or fifties with COVID-19, enrolled during active disease. CDR3s include the opening cysteine and the closing phenylalanine or tryptophan. The order of the fields is clone size, V gene, J gene, D gene, CDR3 length, CDR3 protein, CDR3 DNA. A D gene is named only where the DNA matches it firmly. Size tells how often a clone was seen (once, few, many) or the class of an expanded clone, and some rows leave it out.

NA	TRBV11-3	TRBJ2-1	NA	15	CASSSYSGVEDEQFF	TGTGCCAGCAGCTCGTATTCGGGAGTGGAGGATGAGCAGTTCTTC
NA	TRBV7-6	TRBJ1-1	NA	11	CAAKEGTEAFF	TGTGCCGCAAAGGAGGGCACTGAAGCTTTCTTT
NA	TRBV15	TRBJ2-7	TRBD2	19	CATSRDRGVSRGGSYEQYF	TGTGCCACCAGCAGAGATCGCGGGGTTTCCCGGGGGGGTTCCTACGAGCAGTACTTC
NA	TRBV27	TRBJ2-2	NA	14	CASSFRESVGELFF	TGTGCCAGCAGTTTCAGGGAAAGTGTCGGGGAGCTGTTTTTT
NA	TRBV6-6	TRBJ1-2	NA	11	CASRQGYGYTF	TGTGCCAGCAGACAGGGCTATGGCTACACCTTC
NA	TRBV19	TRBJ1-2	TRBD1	14	CASSAGEGAHGYTF	TGTGCCAGTAGTGCCGGAGAGGGGGCCCATGGCTACACCTTC
NA	TRBV5-6	TRBJ1-1	NA	16	CASSLLLAGGHIEAFF	TGTGCCAGCAGCTTGCTCCTGGCAGGAGGCCACATTGAAGCTTTCTTT
NA	TRBV6-5	TRBJ2-7	NA	14	CASRNRDSSYEQYF	TGTGCCAGCAGGAACAGGGATTCCTCCTACGAGCAGTACTTC
NA	TRBV18	TRBJ2-2	TRBD1	16	CASSRGQDLGPGELFF	TGTGCCAGCTCACGTGGACAGGATCTGGGCCCCGGGGAGCTGTTTTTT
NA	TRBV12-3/TRBV12-4	TRBJ1-4	NA	11	CASSNRDILFF	TGTGCCAGCAGTAACCGGGACATCCTGTTTTTT
once	TRBV6-2/TRBV6-3	TRBJ2-5	TRBD2	15	CASSVSGSHIETQYF	TGTGCCAGCAGTGTGAGCGGGAGTCATATAGAGACCCAGTACTTC
NA	TRBV30	TRBJ2-7	TRBD1	14	CAWRPDRGPYEQYF	TGTGCCTGGAGACCGGACAGGGGACCGTACGAGCAGTACTTC
NA	TRBV29-1	TRBJ2-5	NA	15	CSVEASGSSTETQYF	TGCAGCGTTGAAGCGAGTGGCTCTAGCACGGAGACCCAGTACTTC
NA	TRBV11-3	TRBJ1-1	NA	16	CASSLGGGRRNTEAFF	TGTGCCAGCAGCTTAGGAGGCGGCAGAAGGAACACTGAAGCTTTCTTT
NA	TRBV30	TRBJ1-5	NA	13	CAWSTGQNQPQHF	TGTGCCTGGAGCACAGGGCAGAATCAGCCCCAGCATTTT
NA	TRBV14	TRBJ1-1	NA	14	CASSQEYGGAEAFF	TGTGCCAGCAGCCAAGAATATGGGGGCGCTGAAGCTTTCTTT
NA	TRBV11-3	TRBJ2-7	NA	15	CASSPPGGGRYEQYF	TGTGCCAGCAGCCCGCCGGGGGGCGGGCGGTACGAGCAGTACTTC
NA	TRBV29-1	TRBJ1-2	NA	12	CSVERGAEGYTF	TGCAGCGTTGAACGGGGGGCCGAGGGCTACACCTTC
NA	TRBV6-5	TRBJ2-3	TRBD1	15	CASSYRTGSTDTQYF	TGTGCCAGCAGTTATCGGACAGGTAGCACAGATACGCAGTATTTT
NA	TRBV25-1	TRBJ2-3	TRBD1	16	CASSDPGQPSTDTQYF	TGTGCCAGCAGCGACCCGGGACAGCCTTCCACAGATACGCAGTATTTT
NA	TRBV5-1	TRBJ1-2	NA	15	CASSLDPGARYGYTF	TGCGCCAGCAGCTTGGATCCAGGGGCGAGGTATGGCTACACCTTC
NA	TRBV5-1	TRBJ2-1	NA	15	CASSNSSPFYNEQFF	TGCGCCAGCAGCAATTCTAGCCCCTTTTACAATGAGCAGTTCTTC
few	TRBV27	TRBJ2-7	TRBD1	15	CASSLGTVKTYEQYF	TGTGCCAGCAGTCTTGGGACAGTTAAGACCTACGAGCAGTACTTC
NA	TRBV7-9	TRBJ2-7	TRBD1	17	CASSFDSHRGQTYEQYF	TGTGCCAGCAGCTTTGACTCCCACAGGGGGCAGACCTACGAGCAGTACTTC
NA	TRBV10-2	TRBJ2-7	NA	13	CASRGEVSYEQYF	TGCGCCAGCAGGGGGGAGGTGTCCTACGAGCAGTACTTC
NA	TRBV7-8	TRBJ2-2	TRBD2	17	CASSLARVAGYTGELFF	TGTGCCAGCAGCTTAGCCAGGGTAGCGGGATACACCGGGGAGCTGTTTTTT
NA	TRBV7-3	TRBJ2-3	TRBD2	12	CASGGSSDTQYF	TGTGCCAGCGGCGGGAGCTCAGATACGCAGTATTTT
few	TRBV6-5	TRBJ2-2	NA	15	CASRGEVLNTGELFF	TGTGCCAGCAGGGGGGAGGTTTTGAACACCGGGGAGCTGTTTTTT
NA	TRBV5-4	TRBJ2-7	TRBD1	16	CASSRDRQGATYEQYF	TGTGCCAGCAGCAGAGACAGACAGGGGGCAACCTACGAGCAGTACTTC
NA	TRBV15	TRBJ2-3	TRBD1	17	CATSRDLGQGATDTQYF	TGTGCCACCAGCAGAGACCTGGGACAGGGTGCCACAGATACGCAGTATTTT
NA	TRBV15	TRBJ2-7	TRBD1	15	CATSRRLGQSYEQYF	TGTGCCACCAGCAGACGGCTGGGACAGTCTTACGAGCAGTACTTC
once	TRBV6-5	TRBJ2-3	TRBD2	16	CASSYNSVLAGDTQYF	TGTGCCAGCAGTTACAATTCGGTCTTAGCGGGAGATACGCAGTATTTT
NA	TRBV11-3	TRBJ2-7	NA	13	CASSSVGGNEQYF	TGTGCCAGCAGCTCCGTTGGGGGGAACGAGCAGTACTTC
NA	TRBV12-3/TRBV12-4	TRBJ2-4	NA	13	CASSFSQGNIQYF	TGTGCCAGCAGTTTTAGCCAGGGGAACATTCAGTACTTC
NA	TRBV19	TRBJ2-3	TRBD2	16	CASSKQLAGGTDTQYF	TGTGCCAGTAGTAAACAACTAGCGGGAGGCACAGATACGCAGTATTTT
NA	TRBV10-3	TRBJ1-2	NA	13	CAISESDSDGYTF	TGTGCCATCAGTGAGTCGGACAGTGACGGCTACACCTTC
NA	TRBV2	TRBJ2-7	TRBD1	14	CASRSGTGAYEQYF	TGTGCCAGCAGATCCGGGACAGGGGCCTACGAGCAGTACTTC
NA	TRBV30	TRBJ2-4	NA	13	CAWNAVEGNIQYF	TGTGCCTGGAACGCCGTGGAGGGGAACATTCAGTACTTC
NA	TRBV3-1/TRBV3-2	TRBJ2-5	TRBD2	17	CASSLFGTSGRLKTQYF	TGTGCCAGCAGCCTATTTGGGACTAGCGGGAGGCTTAAGACCCAGTACTTC
NA	TRBV18	TRBJ1-2	NA	14	CASSPNPVNYGYTF	TGTGCCAGCTCACCGAATCCAGTTAACTATGGCTACACCTTC
NA	TRBV6-1	TRBJ1-5	NA	17	CASSELSGGSGNQPQHF	TGTGCCAGCAGTGAATTAAGTGGGGGGTCGGGCAATCAGCCCCAGCATTTT
NA	TRBV30	TRBJ1-5	NA	15	CAWSRQMIGNQPQHF	TGTGCCTGGAGTAGACAAATGATCGGCAATCAGCCCCAGCATTTT
NA	TRBV7-2	TRBJ2-5	NA	15	CASSPNSGYQETQYF	TGTGCCAGCAGTCCGAATAGCGGTTATCAAGAGACCCAGTACTTC
NA	TRBV7-2	TRBJ1-1	NA	16	CASSLVGSVLNTEAFF	TGTGCCAGCAGCTTAGTCGGGTCGGTGTTGAACACTGAAGCTTTCTTT
NA	TRBV9	TRBJ2-1	TRBD2	15	CASSGTSGTNNEQFF	TGTGCCAGCAGCGGAACTAGCGGGACTAACAATGAGCAGTTCTTC
NA	TRBV30	TRBJ2-4	NA	15	CAWSASERPKNIQYF	TGTGCCTGGAGTGCCTCAGAGAGGCCCAAAAACATTCAGTACTTC
NA	TRBV28	TRBJ2-1	NA	17	CASSPPFRAYSYNEQFF	TGTGCCAGCAGTCCCCCCTTTAGAGCGTACTCCTACAATGAGCAGTTCTTC
NA	TRBV5-1	TRBJ1-4	NA	16	CASSLGQGQGNEKLFF	TGCGCCAGCAGCTTGGGTCAGGGGCAGGGCAATGAAAAACTGTTTTTT
NA	TRBV24-1	TRBJ2-1	NA	16	CATSDQGRGAEGEQFF	TGTGCCACCAGTGATCAGGGACGCGGGGCGGAGGGTGAGCAGTTCTTC
once	TRBV10-3	TRBJ2-1	TRBD2	20	CAISGTGETSGSLFYNEQFF	TGTGCCATCAGTGGTACAGGGGAGACTAGCGGGAGCCTTTTCTACAATGAGCAGTTCTTC
NA	TRBV27	TRBJ2-7	NA	16	CASSLTGDFKAYEQYF	TGTGCCAGCAGCCTAACAGGGGACTTTAAGGCCTACGAGCAGTACTTC